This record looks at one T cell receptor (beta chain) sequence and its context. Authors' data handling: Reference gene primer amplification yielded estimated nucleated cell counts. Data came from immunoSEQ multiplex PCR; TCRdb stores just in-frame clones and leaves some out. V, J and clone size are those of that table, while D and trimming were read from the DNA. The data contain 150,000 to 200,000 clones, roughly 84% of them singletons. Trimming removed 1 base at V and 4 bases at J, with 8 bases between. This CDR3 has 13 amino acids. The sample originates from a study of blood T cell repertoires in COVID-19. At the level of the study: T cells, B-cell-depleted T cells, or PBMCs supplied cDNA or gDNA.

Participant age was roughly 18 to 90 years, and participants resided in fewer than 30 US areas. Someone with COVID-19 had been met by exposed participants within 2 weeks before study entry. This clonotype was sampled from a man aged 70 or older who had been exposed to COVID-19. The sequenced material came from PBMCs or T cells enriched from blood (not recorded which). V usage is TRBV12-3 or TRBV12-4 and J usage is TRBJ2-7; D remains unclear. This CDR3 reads CASSLGQVYEQYF. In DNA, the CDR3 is TGTGCCAGCAGTTTAGGGCAGGTTTACGAGCAGTACTTC.